One sample yielded the 19 T cell receptor beta chains listed below, sequenced in a study of T-cell memory formation after mild COVID-19. In TCRdb, the 5' RACE reads were re-called with MiXCR into one record per CDR3 protein. This sample has about 60,000 distinct CDR3 sequences, with more than 10% found just once. The sample was PBMCs or a T cell subset sorted from them (not recorded which). The receptors come from a man in his late teens or twenties who had mild COVID-19 (a few samples of this study predate the infection). Cell type and time point are not known.

This clonotype was found a few times. The chain combines TRBV19 with TRBJ1-2; TRBD1 matches at 10 bases. V shed 6 bases, J shed 4 bases, and the junction held 11 bases outside the gene matches. Germline CDR1 LNHDA, CDR2 SQIVND (reference sequence). The CDR3 runs 16 residues. CDR3 residues: CASSRQGAIGSYGYTF. In nucleotides, the CDR3 is TGTGCCAGTAGCCGACAGGGGGCAATTGGAAGCTATGGCTACACCTTC.

J is TRBJ1-2 and V is TRBV11-2; D call uncertain. Deletions cut 5 bases from V and 3 bases from J, with 10 bases between. This CDR3 comprises 13 residues. The germline V gene has CDR1 SGHAT and CDR2 FQNNGV. The CDR3 loop is CASSQDPDYGYTF. The CDR3 DNA reads TGTGCCAGCAGCCAAGACCCCGACTATGGCTACACCTTC.

This clonotype is deemed medium-sized. This rearrangement joins TRBV20-1 to TRBJ2-5; D unresolved. The V end lost 0 bases, the J end lost 3 bases, and 14 bases lay between the germline ends. The germline gives CDR1 DFQATT, CDR2 SNEGSKA (reference sequence). The CDR3 spans 15 residues. The CDR3 loop reads CSARDLRQAEETQYF. CDR3 DNA: TGCAGTGCTAGAGATCTGAGGCAGGCCGAAGAGACCCAGTACTTC.

This clonotype was counted ten times or more. The chain carries TRBV7-9 and TRBJ1-1; no clear D. Trimming stripped 4 bases from V and 1 base from J, with 7 bases between. The CDR3 loop spans 13 amino acids. Germline loops: CDR1 SEHNR, CDR2 FQNEAQ (reference sequence). The CDR3, as DNA: TGTGCCAGCAGCTCCCTCTCGAACACTGAAGCTTTCTTT. Translation gives CASSSLSNTEAFF.

The V call is TRBV7-8, the J call TRBJ1-1; D gene uncertain. Germline V gene data show CDR1 as SGHVS and CDR2 as FQNEAQ. The CDR3 sequence is 14 residues long. Trimming removed 2 bases from V and 0 bases from J, with 7 bases in between. CDR3 in DNA: TGTGCCAGCAGCTTACAGAGGATGAACACTGAAGCTTTCTTT. Its translation: CASSLQRMNTEAFF.

This clonotype was counted between two and nine times. The chain recombines TRBV5-1 with TRBJ1-1; no clear D. CDR1 is SGHRS and CDR2 is YFSETQ in the germline V gene. The CDR3 totals 14 residues. Trimming took off 0 bases at V and 3 bases at J, with 9 bases between the two ends. Here the CDR3 reads CASSLVLPDTEAFF. The CDR3, as DNA: TGCGCCAGCAGCTTGGTGTTACCAGACACTGAAGCTTTCTTT.

In this sample, this clonotype turned up many times. The V and J genes are TRBV7-2 and TRBJ2-5; 7 bases fit TRBD1. V shed 5 bases and J 4 bases; nucleotides not matched to a gene: 7. This CDR3 is built from 14 residues. Per germline, CDR1 SGHTA and CDR2 FQGNSA. The DNA of the CDR3 is TGTGCCAGCAGCCCCGGACAGGCGTCAGAGACCCAGTACTTC. Its protein is CASSPGQASETQYF.

This clonotype has ten or more counts. The chain uses TRBV3-1 and TRBJ2-3; possibly TRBD1 or TRBD2 for D (5 bases each). Deletions cut 5 bases from V and 4 bases from J, with 10 bases between. The CDR3 sequence is 13 residues long. Looked up from germline, CDR1 is LGHDT and CDR2 is YNNKEL (reference sequence). The CDR3 reads CASSSRGADTQYF. The CDR3 bases are TGTGCCAGCAGCTCCCGGGGCGCAGATACGCAGTATTTT.

This clonotype appeared many times. The chain carries TRBV7-2 and TRBJ2-1; the D call may be TRBD1 or TRBD2 (5 bases each). Germline-derived CDR1 and CDR2 are SGHTA and FQGNSA. The CDR3 is 14 residues long. The ends were cut back, 3 bases at V and 7 bases at J, with 13 bases in the middle. The CDR3 loop reads CASSLGVGRNEQFF. The DNA of the CDR3 is TGTGCCAGCAGCTTGGGGGTTGGAAGAAATGAGCAGTTCTTC.

This chain uses TRBV4-1 with TRBJ2-5, with D perhaps matching TRBD1 (7 bases). V was clipped by 1 base and J by 3 bases, with 9 bases between them. Germline V gene data show CDR1 as MGHRA and CDR2 as YSYEKL. CDR3 length equals 14 residues. The chain's CDR3 is CASSQVRGEETQYF. The CDR3 bases are TGCGCCAGCAGCCAAGTCAGGGGGGAAGAGACCCAGTACTTC.

This clonotype has at least ten counts. The rearrangement joins TRBV27 to TRBJ2-7; no clear D. Deletions cut 2 bases from V and 1 base from J, with 12 bases between. CDR1 is MNHEY and CDR2 is SMNVEV in the germline V gene (reference sequence). There are 15 residues in the CDR3. In nucleotides, the CDR3 is TGTGCCAGCAGTTTAGCGGCAGTAGGGTCCTACGAGCAGTACTTC. Its protein product is CASSLAAVGSYEQYF.

This clonotype was observed a few times. The gene calls are TRBV20-1 and TRBJ2-5; D is unresolved. V lost 3 bases and J 5 bases, leaving 13 bases between the germline ends. This CDR3 is built from 13 residues. From germline, CDR1 is DFQATT and CDR2 SNEGSKA (reference sequence). CDR3 sequence (DNA): TGCAGTGCTAGGGGTGGGATCGGGGAGACCCAGTACTTC. Its protein is CSARGGIGETQYF.

This clonotype was observed a handful of times. The V gene is TRBV15, the J gene TRBJ2-3; D gene ambiguous. Deletions cut 3 bases from V and 3 bases from J, with 19 bases between. Looked up from germline, CDR1 is LNHNV and CDR2 is YYDKDF (reference sequence). The CDR3 is 17 amino acids. The CDR3 loop is CATSRPPTTRSTDTQYF. Here the CDR3 DNA reads TGTGCCACCAGCAGGCCTCCGACGACCCGCTCGACAGATACGCAGTATTTT.

This clonotype occurred many times. This sequence joins TRBV7-6 and TRBJ1-6; TRBD1 matches at 9 bases. The CDR3 consists of 15 residues. The J segment lost 7 bases and the V segment lost 8 bases, leaving 9 bases of the junction unmatched. Germline V gene lookup returns CDR1 SGHVS and CDR2 FNYEAQ. In DNA form, the CDR3 reads TGTGCCAGCGGGGGACTCGGGACAGGGAATTCACCCCTCCACTTT. Encoded protein: CASGGLGTGNSPLHF.

This chain connects TRBV10-3 to TRBJ1-1; no clear D gene. Germline values: CDR1 ENHRY, CDR2 SYGVKD. V gave up 6 bases and J gave up 5 bases, with 13 bases separating them. This CDR3 is 13 amino acids long. The CDR3 loop is CAISLLGWTEAFF. CDR3 sequence (DNA): TGTGCCATCAGCCTGCTCGGATGGACTGAAGCTTTCTTT.

In its sample, this clonotype was seen a few times. The chain carries TRBV27 and TRBJ2-4; TRBD2 matches at 14 bases. The CDR3 loop spans 17 amino acids. CDR1 is MNHEY, CDR2 SMNVEV, per germline (reference sequence). Germline trimming cut 2 bases from V and 5 bases from J; bases unmatched to any gene: 5. Written as DNA, the CDR3 is TGTGCCAGCAGTTTACACGGACTAGCGGGGGGACAAAACATTCAGTACTTC. Translation gives CASSLHGLAGGQNIQYF.

The V gene is TRBV12-3 or TRBV12-4, the J gene TRBJ2-4; TRBD2 matches 10 bases. The CDR3 loop spans 17 amino acids. J was trimmed by 0 bases and V by 4 bases; bases with no gene match: 6. The CDR3 coding sequence is TGTGCCAGCAGTTCCTTAGGACTAGCGGTAGCCAAAAACATTCAGTACTTC. This encodes CASSSLGLAVAKNIQYF.

This clonotype turned up a few times. The rearrangement links TRBV20-1 to TRBJ1-2, with TRBD1 matching over 8 bases. The ends lost 5 bases at V and 7 bases at J; junction bases unmatched: 6. The CDR3 is made up of 12 amino acids. Germline V gene lookup returns CDR1 DFQATT and CDR2 SNEGSKA (reference sequence). This CDR3 reads CSARAGGGGYTF. DNA of the CDR3: TGCAGTGCTCGAGCAGGGGGCGGTGGCTACACCTTC.

J is TRBJ2-6 and V is TRBV5-4; tentatively, D is TRBD1 (5 bases). From germline, CDR1 is SGHNT and CDR2 YYREEE (reference sequence). The length of the CDR3 is 14 residues. The V gene lost 4 bases and the J gene lost 10 bases, with 15 bases spanning the gap. The DNA of the CDR3 is TGTGCCAGCAGCCTGGAGACAGTAGGGAACGTCCTGACTTTC. Its protein product is CASSLETVGNVLTF.